This T cell receptor (beta chain) was retrieved from a study of T cell responses to AZD1222 COVID-19 vaccine. Study observations and caveats: Close to half of all spike-specific TCRs reportedly target regions of the variants that are unmutated. It should be noted that donors were predominantly white British and more often female, and clonal diversity was possibly underestimated.

This clone was counted only a few times. Its specificity is not known. The data were produced by immunoSEQ multiplex PCR, yet TCRdb's version contains in-frame clones alone and is incomplete. The table lists 95,000 to 150,000 clones, 80% to 90% of them singletons, with about 7.4% in the top ten. This CDR3 comprises 16 residues. Trimming cost V 4 bases and J 0 bases, with 16 bases left between them. CDR1 is SGHNT and CDR2 is YYREEE in the germline V gene (reference sequence). This rearrangement joins TRBV5-4 to TRBJ1-2; a weak D match, TRBD1 (6 bases). The sample was peripheral blood, taken on day 0 of AZD1222 vaccination. The clonotype comes from an adult in good health. The CDR3 DNA sequence: TGTGCCAGCAGCCAGGCTCGAGGACAGTCTAACTATGGCTACACCTTC. It codes for CASSQARGQSNYGYTF.